The clone carrying this T cell receptor beta chain was recorded a few times. No antigen is known for it. The method was immunoSEQ multiplex PCR; TCRdb's version includes in-frame clones alone and lacks a portion of them. The data contain over 20,000 clones, more than 60% of them singletons. CD4+ T cells from unexposed donors were obtained before the COVID-19 pandemic (2011-2018). After more than eight days of culture, CD4+ T cells were isolated. As cell numbers allowed, unexposed-donor CD4+ T cells faced SARS-CoV-2 S/N and four cold-coronavirus spikes. This specimen comes from a study of CD4 T cells in relation to SARS-CoV-2 and coronaviruses. Study in general: TCR beta CDR3s were sequenced after roughly 10-day antigen culture of PBMCs.

The sequencing input was CD4+ T cells from PBMCs, cultured in vitro. This clonotype was obtained from a human donor in good health.

CDR3 region: CASSQEAGGSSGNTIYF. The CDR3 DNA reads TGTGCCAGCAGCCAAGAGGCAGGGGGGAGCTCTGGAAACACCATATATTTT. V is TRBV3-1 (or the pseudogene TRBV3-2) and J is TRBJ1-3; 7 bases fit TRBD1. Germline V gives CDR1 LGHDT, CDR2 YNNKEL (reference sequence). CDR3 length: 17 amino acids. V dropped 0 bases and J dropped 0; count of bases not matched to a gene: 5.